A single sample is the source of the 26 T cell receptor beta chains below, sequenced in a study of long-term antiretroviral therapy in people with HIV. Sequencing used immunoSEQ v3.0 at survey level. The table came from immunoSEQ multiplex PCR; TCRdb's copy has only in-frame clones and leaves some out. This sample yields 20,000 to 25,000 clones, of which approximately 76% are seen a single time; approximately 12% belongs to the top ten. The sample here was unsorted PBMCs, taken about 21 months before starting antiretroviral therapy. Receptors were obtained from a woman between 40 and 50 years old with HIV.

Only a few counts were recorded for this clone. CDR3 bases: TGTGCCAGCAGCTTTTGGACAGACACTGAAGCTTTCTTT. Amino acid sequence: CASSFWTDTEAFF. The rearrangement uses TRBV7-8 and TRBJ1-1; a possible D gene is TRBD1 (6 bases). Germline CDR1 reads SGHVS; CDR2 reads FQNEAQ. The ends were cut back, 3 bases at V and 3 bases at J, with 8 bases in the middle. This CDR3 comprises 13 residues.

This chain joins TRBV7-9 and TRBJ2-1, with TRBD2 identical over 9 bases. The CDR3 is 18 amino acids. J gave up 4 bases and V 1 base, and 11 bases lay outside the gene matches. Germline V gene lookup returns CDR1 SEHNR and CDR2 FQNEAQ (reference sequence). The CDR3 loop is CASSLEREVTRTYNEQFF. The DNA for the CDR3 is TGTGCCAGCAGCTTAGAGCGGGAGGTTACGCGAACGTACAATGAGCAGTTCTTC.

The chain has TRBV5-8 and TRBJ2-1; D might be TRBD2 (5 bases). Trimming took off 0 bases at V and 0 bases at J, with 7 bases between the two ends. This CDR3 has 15 residues. Germline V gene data show CDR1 as SGHTS and CDR2 as YDEGEE. CDR3 loop: CASSLGGSSYNEQFF. Here the CDR3 DNA reads TGTGCCAGCAGCTTGGGTGGGAGCTCCTACAATGAGCAGTTCTTC.

The chain has TRBV15 and TRBJ2-1; the D is unclear. Germline CDR1 and CDR2: LNHNV and YYDKDF (reference sequence). Trimming took off 1 base at V and 13 bases at J, with 8 bases between the two ends. This CDR3 has 11 residues. CDR3 residues: CATSRGLSQFF. CDR3 coding DNA: TGTGCCACCAGCAGAGGGCTATCACAGTTCTTC.

V gene TRBV2 combines with J gene TRBJ2-5, with 7 bases lining up with TRBD1. CDR3 length equals 14 residues. In germline, CDR1 is SNHLY, CDR2 FYNNEI. V was clipped by 6 bases and J by 5 bases; unmatched bases: 9. In nucleotides, the CDR3 is TGTGCCAGCAGCGACAGGGTTTTTACGGAGACCCAGTACTTC. It specifies CASSDRVFTETQYF.

The J gene is TRBJ1-1, the V gene TRBV2; a possible D gene is TRBD1 (6 bases). The CDR3 has 16 residues. V gave up 1 base and J gave up 1 base, with 13 bases separating them. From germline, CDR1 is SNHLY and CDR2 FYNNEI. The CDR3 spells CASSEGNRVTNTEAFF. DNA for the CDR3: TGTGCCAGCAGTGAAGGCAACAGGGTCACGAACACTGAAGCTTTCTTT.

The rearrangement uses TRBV7-8 and TRBJ1-5; D gene ambiguous. Germline CDR1 SGHVS, CDR2 FQNEAQ. The CDR3 has 17 residues. The V gene lost 2 bases and the J gene lost 4 bases, with 18 bases spanning the gap. The CDR3 spells CASSLSSYRTPNQPQHF. The CDR3 coding sequence is TGTGCCAGCAGCTTAAGCTCCTATCGGACCCCAAATCAGCCCCAGCATTTT.

The chain links TRBV19 to TRBJ2-7, with 7 bases fitting TRBD2. Germline trimming cut 6 bases from V and 1 base from J; bases unmatched to any gene: 6. CDR1 LNHDA and CDR2 SQIVND come from the germline V gene (reference sequence). The CDR3 covers 14 residues. The CDR3: CASRQTSASYEQYF. DNA for the CDR3: TGTGCCAGTAGGCAAACTAGCGCTTCCTACGAGCAGTACTTC. Using reference TRBV19 and TRBJ2-7 for the parts outside the CDR3, the full variable domain is DGGITQSPKYLFRKEGQNVTLSCEQNLNHDAMYWYRQDPGQGLRLIYYSQIVNDFQKGDIAEGYSVSREKKESFPLTVTSAQKNPTAFYLCASRQTSASYEQYFGPGTRLTVT.

The chain carries TRBV4-1 and TRBJ2-7; TRBD2 matches at 7 bases. The V segment lost 0 bases and the J segment 4 bases; nucleotides outside the gene matches: 9. This CDR3 comprises 16 residues. Germline V lookup: CDR1 MGHRA, CDR2 YSYEKL. CDR3 nucleotide sequence: TGCGCCAGCAGCCAAGATTCCAGCGGGAAAACTTACGAGCAGTACTTC. This encodes CASSQDSSGKTYEQYF.

This sequence joins TRBV2 and TRBJ2-5; D not certain. Germline lookup yields CDR1 SNHLY and CDR2 FYNNEI. V lost 5 bases to trimming and J lost 2 bases, with 3 bases between them. CDR3 size: 11 residues. The CDR3 here is CASSQQETQYF. The CDR3 region has the DNA TGTGCCAGCAGTCAACAAGAGACCCAGTACTTC.

The rearrangement joins TRBV30 to TRBJ2-7; TRBD1 might be the D (7 bases). Trimming pared 8 bases from V and 2 bases from J, leaving 10 bases between. The germline V gene encodes CDR1 GTSNPN and CDR2 SVGIG (reference sequence). CDR3 length: 11 residues. CDR3 bases: TGTGCCGGGGGGACAGCCTACGAGCAGTACTTC. It yields the protein CAGGTAYEQYF.

V usage is TRBV4-2 and J usage is TRBJ1-1, with 7 bases identical to TRBD1. V lost 3 bases and J lost 3; bases outside the gene matches: 10. The CDR3 runs 16 residues. In germline, CDR1 is LGHNA, CDR2 YNFKEQ. As DNA, the CDR3 is TGTGCCAGCAGCCAGCCATTCACAGGGGATGACACTGAAGCTTTCTTT. Translating gives CASSQPFTGDDTEAFF.

This clone has only a few counts. The rearrangement links TRBV6-5 to TRBJ1-2; perhaps TRBD1 as D (6 bases). Trimming removed 6 bases from V and 2 bases from J, with 16 bases in between. Germline-derived CDR1 and CDR2 are MNHEY and SVGAGI. The CDR3 loop spans 15 amino acids. The CDR3 region is CASSKDRPSNYGYTF. The CDR3 DNA follows: TGTGCCAGCAGCAAAGACAGGCCCTCAAACTATGGCTACACCTTC.

In its sample, this clone was seen once. The chain uses TRBV14 and TRBJ1-2; 7 bases are a match to TRBD1. Germline V gene data show CDR1 as SGHDN and CDR2 as FVKESK. The V segment lost 4 bases and the J segment 12 bases; nucleotides outside the gene matches: 14. This CDR3 comprises 14 residues. The CDR3 sequence is CASSPRQGTGYHTF. CDR3 nucleotide sequence: TGTGCCAGCAGCCCGCGACAGGGAACGGGCTATCACACCTTC.

The V and J genes are TRBV10-3 and TRBJ2-3; 13 bases line up with TRBD2. V gave up 4 bases and J gave up 4 bases; unmatched junction bases: 8. CDR1 and CDR2 (germline): ENHRY, SYGVKD. The CDR3 loop spans 17 amino acids. The CDR3 DNA is TGTGCCATCAGTGCGGGTGGACTAGCGGGAGTGTCAGATACGCAGTATTTT. Residues: CAISAGGLAGVSDTQYF.

This clone has only a few counts. This CDR3 is CASSLVGMRTSVPEQFF. In nucleotides, the CDR3 is TGTGCCAGCAGCTTAGTGGGGATGAGGACTAGTGTTCCTGAGCAGTTCTTC. The chain combines TRBV11-2 with TRBJ2-1; 7 bases are shared with TRBD2. Germline-derived CDR1 and CDR2 are SGHAT and FQNNGV. The CDR3 covers 17 residues. With 1 base clipped from V and 9 bases from J, the junction kept 15 bases outside the gene matches.

The rearrangement uses TRBV19 and TRBJ1-4, with D unresolved. CDR3 length: 11 amino acids. V dropped 7 bases and J dropped 4 bases, with 4 bases sitting between them. Germline-derived CDR1 and CDR2 are LNHDA and SQIVND (reference sequence). This CDR3 reads CASKNNEKLFF. In nucleotides, the CDR3 is TGTGCCAGTAAGAATAATGAAAAACTGTTTTTT.

The genes are TRBV5-1 and TRBJ2-5; TRBD2 matches 7 bases. The germline gives CDR1 SGHRS, CDR2 YFSETQ. The junction had 9 bases not matched to a gene; V was cut back by 6 bases and J by 4 bases. There are 14 residues in the CDR3. CDR3 coding DNA: TGCGCCAGCACCCTGGGGGGGACGGGAGAGACCCAGTACTTC. Translation: CASTLGGTGETQYF.

V gene TRBV19 combines with J gene TRBJ1-2; D unresolved. The CDR3 has 15 residues. V was pared by 3 bases and J by 4 bases, with 15 bases between. Germline V gene sequence: CDR1 LNHDA, CDR2 SQIVND (reference sequence). The CDR3 sequence: CASSIRAQISYGYTF. The DNA for the CDR3 is TGTGCCAGTAGTATTAGGGCCCAGATTTCCTATGGCTACACCTTC.

The V call is TRBV5-1, the J call TRBJ1-4, with D unclear. Trimming took 6 bases from V and 8 from J, leaving 17 bases between them. This CDR3 has 14 amino acids. The germline V gene encodes CDR1 SGHRS and CDR2 YFSETQ. The CDR3 loop reads CASTLRFLAEKLFF. CDR3 DNA: TGCGCCAGCACCCTCAGGTTCTTGGCCGAAAAACTGTTTTTT.

The J gene is TRBJ2-3, the V gene TRBV5-1, with 10 bases aligning to TRBD2. V gave up 0 bases and J gave up 2 bases; unmatched junction bases: 9. Germline-derived CDR1 and CDR2 are SGHRS and YFSETQ. This CDR3 is 18 amino acids long. The CDR3 sequence is CASSLGLPSGGYTDTQYF. Written as DNA, the CDR3 is TGCGCCAGCAGCTTGGGACTACCTAGCGGGGGATACACAGATACGCAGTATTTT.

The J gene is TRBJ2-7, the V gene TRBV6-1; 10 nucleotides line up with TRBD2. Unmatched junction bases numbered 7, after V lost 2 bases and J lost 6 bases. The CDR3 contains 15 residues. Germline CDR1 MNHNS, CDR2 SASEGT. The CDR3 bases are TGTGCCAGCAGTGAATTAGGTAGCGGGAGGTCCGAGCAGTACTTC. Translating it yields CASSELGSGRSEQYF.

The V gene is TRBV6-1, the J gene TRBJ1-1; possibly TRBD1 for D (5 bases). CDR1 MNHNS and CDR2 SASEGT come from the germline V gene. Trimming took off 7 bases at V and 11 bases at J, with 17 bases between the two ends. The CDR3 is 12 amino acids. CDR3 residues: CASTLGGGLAFF. CDR3 DNA sequence: TGTGCCAGCACCTTGGGGGGTGGGCTTGCTTTCTTT.

The genes are TRBV20-1 and TRBJ1-2; D unresolved. Between the trimmed V and J ends, which lost 3 bases and 13 bases, there was a span of 12 bases. Germline V gene data show CDR1 as DFQATT and CDR2 as SNEGSKA (reference sequence). The length of the CDR3 is 10 residues. The CDR3 region is CSASVSGITF. For the CDR3, the DNA is TGCAGTGCTAGTGTTTCCGGAATCACCTTC.

V is TRBV5-4 and J is TRBJ2-1, with unresolved D. This CDR3 comprises 12 residues. Looked up from germline, CDR1 is SGHNT and CDR2 is YYREEE (reference sequence). Trimming left V 4 bases short and J 9 bases short, with 11 bases between. The CDR3 nucleotides are TGTGCCAGCAGCCCTTCCCCAGGTGAGCAGTTCTTC. It specifies CASSPSPGEQFF.

This clone has a handful of counts. The genes are TRBV19 and TRBJ2-7; 8 nucleotides agree with TRBD1. This CDR3 has 15 amino acids. V gave up 1 base and J gave up 2 bases; unmatched junction bases: 4. Germline V gives CDR1 LNHDA, CDR2 SQIVND (reference sequence). CDR3 residues: CASSIATGETYEQYF. CDR3 in DNA: TGTGCCAGTAGTATAGCGACAGGGGAAACCTACGAGCAGTACTTC.